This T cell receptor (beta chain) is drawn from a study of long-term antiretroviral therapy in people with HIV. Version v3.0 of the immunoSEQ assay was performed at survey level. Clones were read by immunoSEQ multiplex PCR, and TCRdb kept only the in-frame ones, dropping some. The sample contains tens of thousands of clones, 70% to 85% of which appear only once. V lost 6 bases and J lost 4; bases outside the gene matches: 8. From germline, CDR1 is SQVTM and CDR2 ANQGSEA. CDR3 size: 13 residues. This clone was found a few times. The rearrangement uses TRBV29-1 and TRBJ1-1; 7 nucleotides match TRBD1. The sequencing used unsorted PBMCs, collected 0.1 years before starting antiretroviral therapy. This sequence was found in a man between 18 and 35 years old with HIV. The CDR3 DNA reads TGCAGCGTCACACGACAGGGACGCACTGAAGCTTTCTTT. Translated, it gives CSVTRQGRTEAFF. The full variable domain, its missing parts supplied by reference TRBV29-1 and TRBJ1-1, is SAVISQKPSRDICQRGTSLTIQCQVDSQVTMMFWYRQQPGQSLTLIATANQGSEATYESGFVIDKFPISRPNLTFSTLTVSNMSPEDSSIYLCSVTRQGRTEAFFGQGTRLTVV.